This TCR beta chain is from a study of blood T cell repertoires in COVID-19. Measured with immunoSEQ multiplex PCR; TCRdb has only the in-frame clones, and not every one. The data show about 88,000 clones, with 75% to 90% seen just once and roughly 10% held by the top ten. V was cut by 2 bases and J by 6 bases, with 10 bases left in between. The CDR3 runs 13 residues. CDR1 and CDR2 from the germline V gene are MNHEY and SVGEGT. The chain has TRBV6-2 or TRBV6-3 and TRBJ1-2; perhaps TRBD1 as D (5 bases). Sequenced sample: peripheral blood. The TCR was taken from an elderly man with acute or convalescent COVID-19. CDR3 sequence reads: CASSYAGKDGYTF. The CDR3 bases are TGTGCCAGCAGTTACGCAGGGAAGGATGGCTACACCTTC.